This T cell receptor beta chain comes out of a study of cytomegalovirus exposure and HLA in healthy donors. The PCR made use of 60 Vbeta and 13 Jbeta primers. Data came from immunoSEQ multiplex PCR; TCRdb stores just in-frame clones and leaves some out. The sample's table shows around 100,000 clones. The CDR3 is 17 residues long. The specimen sequenced was PBMCs. This sequence was found in a man aged 25 to 40 in good health and CMV-seronegative. The genes are TRBV21-1 and TRBJ1-2; the tabulated D call, TRBD1, remains unverified against the DNA. TRBV21-1 is a listed pseudogene. The CDR3 sequence: CASSTTEEVKASDGYTF. CDR3 DNA sequence: TGTGCCAGCAGCACGACAGAGGAAGTTAAAGCGTCGGATGGCTACACCTTC.